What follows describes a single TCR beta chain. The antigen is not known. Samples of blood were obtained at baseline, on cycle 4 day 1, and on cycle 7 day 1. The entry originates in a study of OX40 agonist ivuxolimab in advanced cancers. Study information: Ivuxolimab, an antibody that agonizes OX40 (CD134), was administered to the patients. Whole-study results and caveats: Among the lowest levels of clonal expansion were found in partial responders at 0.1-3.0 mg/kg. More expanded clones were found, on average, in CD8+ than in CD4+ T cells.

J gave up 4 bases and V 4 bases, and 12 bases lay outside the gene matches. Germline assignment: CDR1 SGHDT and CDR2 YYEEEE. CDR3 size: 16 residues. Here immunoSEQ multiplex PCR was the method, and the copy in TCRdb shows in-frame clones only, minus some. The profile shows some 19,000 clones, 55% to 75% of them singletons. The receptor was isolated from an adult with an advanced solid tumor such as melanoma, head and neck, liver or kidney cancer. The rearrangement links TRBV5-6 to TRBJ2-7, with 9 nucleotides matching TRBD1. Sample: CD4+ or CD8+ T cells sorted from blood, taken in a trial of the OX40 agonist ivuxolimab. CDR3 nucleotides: TGTGCCAGCAGCGCCTACCTCCGGGACAGGGAGTACGAGCAGTACTTC. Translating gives CASSAYLRDREYEQYF. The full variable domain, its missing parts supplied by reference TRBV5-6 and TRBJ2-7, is DAGVTQSPTHLIKTRGQQVTLRCSPKSGHDTVSWYQQALGQGPQFIFQYYEEEERQRGNFPDRFSGHQFPNYSSELNVNALLLGDSALYLCASSAYLRDREYEQYFGPGTRLTVT.